Listed here is a single T cell receptor (beta chain). Its antigen is currently not known. Per-nucleotide qualities are absent, and no much larger clonotype sits a single base away. The data stem from a study of technical replicates of blood from a few donors listed by TCRdb under 2017. The junction shows trimming of 5 bases on V and 4 bases on J, and the gene matches do not reach 11 bases of it. The CDR3 has 16 amino acids, counting the end cysteine and phenylalanine. Just the 48-base CDR3 DNA is kept, in frame starting at base 1. According to the germline V gene (reference sequence), CDR1 reads PRHDT and CDR2 reads FYEKMQ. Library generation was performed with the immunoSEQ multiplex PCR assay. TCRdb re-hosts the immuneACCESS table, in-frame sequences only. Its copies lack some clones; in the studies checked, an unresolved V gene accounts for under half of them, and the cause for the rest is not known. This sample comprises over 60,000 clones, around 93% of them detected only once. About 0.26% of the sample rests with the top ten.

The material sequenced was T cells isolated from PBMCs. Here the chain combines TRBV13 and TRBJ2-7; the central 10 bases match TRBD1. The sequence derives from a human donor in good health. CDR3 sequence: CASSPTSPGQGYEQYF. The nucleotides are TGTGCCAGCAGCCCTACGTCACCGGGACAGGGGTACGAGCAGTACTTC.